The 22 T cell receptor beta chains in this list originate from one sample, sequenced in a study of breast tumors, draining lymph nodes, adjacent tissues. The lymph nodes were axillary draining lymph nodes from breast cancer patients. One entry per CDR3 protein results from TCRdb running MiXCR on the multiplex PCR reads. The sample lists some 85,000 distinct CDR3 sequences, around 29% occurring once. Sequenced material: axillary lymph node tissue. The receptors were sampled from a female donor with breast cancer. Some clones in this sample may be carry-over from other donors' samples.

Turning to this clonotype: The conserved final phenylalanine or tryptophan is absent from the CDR3, which likely points to a read error. This rearrangement joins TRBV9 to TRBJ1-5; TRBD1 might be the D (6 bases). The V end lost 1 base, the J end lost 0 bases, and 8 bases lay between the germline ends. The CDR3 extends over 15 amino acids. The germline gives CDR1 SGDLS, CDR2 YYNGEE. Here the CDR3 reads CASSVRGNSNQPQHG. The CDR3 coding sequence is TGTGCCAGCAGCGTAAGGGGGAATAGCAATCAGCCCCAGCATGGT.

As to this clonotype: A clone one base away is much larger, so this may be a read error. The chain joins TRBV10-1 to TRBJ2-2; 11 positions agree with TRBD2. The germline V gene encodes CDR1 WNHNN and CDR2 SYGVQD (reference sequence). The CDR3 is 16 residues long. The CDR3 DNA reads as TGCGGCAGCAGTCTCGGACTAGCGGGCCCGACCGGGGAGCTGTTTTTT. Translating gives CGSSLGLAGPTGELFF.

The chain combines TRBV19 with TRBJ1-5; weak D call: TRBD1 (6 bases). The V gene's germline CDR1 is LNHDA and CDR2 SQIVND (reference sequence). V was clipped by 7 bases and J by 9 bases, with 22 bases between them. The CDR3 has 15 amino acids. The CDR3 bases are TGTGCCAGTACCCACACTTCAGGGGACTGGGGGCCCCAGCATTTT. Its translation is CASTHTSGDWGPQHF.

The rearrangement joins TRBV10-1 to TRBJ1-1; no firm D call. Looked up from germline, CDR1 is WNHNN and CDR2 is SYGVQD (reference sequence). V lost 4 bases to trimming and J lost 2 bases, with 8 bases between them. The CDR3 runs 13 residues. Here the CDR3 reads CASSAGINTEAFF. The CDR3 DNA reads TGCGCCAGCAGTGCTGGGATCAACACTGAAGCTTTCTTT.

This clonotype was recorded at least ten times. V and J are TRBV30 and TRBJ2-1; 9 bases are a match to TRBD2. Germline CDR1 and CDR2: GTSNPN and SVGIG (reference sequence). This CDR3 comprises 14 residues. With 4 bases clipped from V and 8 bases from J, the junction kept 9 bases outside the gene matches. CDR3 loop: CAWTIRLAVDEQFF. The CDR3 DNA reads TGTGCCTGGACTATTAGACTAGCGGTCGATGAGCAGTTCTTC.

This clonotype rates as medium-sized (0.01 to 0.1%). The V gene is TRBV24-1, the J gene TRBJ2-5; D is unresolved. This CDR3 has 15 amino acids. V dropped 4 bases and J dropped 3 bases, with 14 bases sitting between them. The germline V gene encodes CDR1 KGHDR and CDR2 SFDVKD. CDR3 region: CATSESRQGKETQYF. CDR3 coding DNA: TGTGCCACCAGTGAGAGCAGGCAAGGAAAAGAGACCCAGTACTTC.

The chain joins TRBV27 to TRBJ2-5; D possibly uses TRBD1 or TRBD2 (6 bases each). CDR3 length: 13 amino acids. Trimming pared 7 bases from V and 5 bases from J, leaving 14 bases between. Germline V gene sequence: CDR1 MNHEY, CDR2 SMNVEV (reference sequence). The chain's CDR3 is CASTRGTLETQYF. The CDR3 nucleotides read TGTGCCAGCACCCGGGGGACATTGGAGACCCAGTACTTC.

This clonotype came up a few times. The CDR3 DNA reads as TGTGCCAGCAGTTTATCCCCCCTCGGTGGGCATGAAAAACTGTTTTTT. Protein sequence: CASSLSPLGGHEKLFF. The chain combines TRBV28 with TRBJ1-4; no firm D call. Between the trimmed V and J ends, which lost 1 base and 6 bases, there was a span of 15 bases. CDR3 length: 16 amino acids. Germline V gene lookup returns CDR1 MDHEN and CDR2 SYDVKM.

This clonotype was observed many times. The chain joins TRBV3-1 to TRBJ2-1; 7 nucleotides line up with TRBD2. The CDR3 totals 15 residues. After removal of 1 base from V and 9 bases from J, the junction contained 9 bases not matched to a gene. CDR1 and CDR2 (germline): LGHDT, YNNKEL (reference sequence). The DNA of the CDR3 is TGTGCCAGCAGCCAAGGTCCTGGCGGGAGATTTGAGCAGTTCTTC. This sequence encodes CASSQGPGGRFEQFF.

The sample holds many counts of this clonotype. The CDR3 region is CASSWGRASETQYF. The DNA for the CDR3 is TGTGCCAGCAGTTGGGGACGGGCGTCGGAGACCCAGTACTTC. This chain uses TRBV27 with TRBJ2-5; D could derive from TRBD1 or TRBD2 (5 bases each). The CDR3 is 14 amino acids. The V gene lost 4 bases and the J gene lost 5 bases, with 14 bases spanning the gap. CDR1 and CDR2 (germline): MNHEY, SMNVEV (reference sequence).

This clonotype has just one count. The V gene is TRBV10-3, the J gene TRBJ2-7; 13 bases map to TRBD2. From germline, CDR1 is ENHRY and CDR2 SYGVKD. CDR3 length equals 15 residues. Trimming removed 8 bases from V and 1 base from J; junction bases left unmatched: 5. The CDR3 bases are TGTGCCATCCGGACTAGCGGGAGTTCTTCCTACGAGCAGTACTTC. This translates into CAIRTSGSSSYEQYF.

This chain links TRBV29-1 with TRBJ1-2; D remains ambiguous. The CDR3 is made up of 11 amino acids. Trimming shortened V by 2 bases and J by 4 bases, and 5 bases separated the two germline ends. Germline CDR1 SQVTM, CDR2 ANQGSEA. Written as DNA, the CDR3 is TGCAGCGTTGAATACGGCTATGGCTACACCTTC. It codes for CSVEYGYGYTF.

This clonotype has at least ten counts. V and J are TRBV4-3 and TRBJ2-7; D is possibly TRBD1 (5 bases). This CDR3 spans 18 amino acids. Trimming removed 0 bases from V and 2 bases from J, with 20 bases in between. Germline CDR1 LGHNA, CDR2 YSLEER. CDR3 sequence reads: CASSQDRAARLGAYEQYF. Written as DNA, the CDR3 is TGCGCCAGCAGCCAAGATCGGGCCGCCCGATTAGGGGCCTACGAGCAGTACTTC.

This clonotype was counted at least ten times. This may arise from a read error, as a much more abundant clone is one base away. CDR3 protein: CASRSFNTRELFF. CDR3 sequence (DNA): TGTGCCAGCAGATCCTTTAATACCAGGGAGCTGTTTTTT. V and J are TRBV9 and TRBJ2-2; D ambiguous. The CDR3 spans 13 residues. Trimming cost V 5 bases and J 9 bases, with 14 bases left between them. CDR1 is SGDLS and CDR2 is YYNGEE in the germline V gene.

This clonotype occurred many times. V is TRBV9 and J is TRBJ2-1; 9 bases map to TRBD2. This CDR3 is built from 14 residues. In germline, CDR1 is SGDLS, CDR2 YYNGEE. The J segment lost 8 bases and the V segment lost 4 bases, leaving 7 bases of the junction unmatched. CDR3: CASSLIAGVDEQFF. CDR3 DNA sequence: TGTGCCAGCAGCTTGATAGCGGGAGTTGATGAGCAGTTCTTC.

This clonotype came up many times. This rearrangement joins TRBV18 to TRBJ1-2; D unclear. Trimming cost V 6 bases and J 4 bases, with 12 bases left between them. Germline lookup yields CDR1 KGHSH and CDR2 LQKENI. The CDR3 totals 13 residues. The CDR3 loop is CASSPDRVYGYTF. CDR3 DNA: TGTGCCAGCTCTCCGGACCGAGTCTATGGCTACACCTTC.

Remarks on this clonotype: This sequence may be a read error, since a much larger clone differs from it by one base. The chain couples TRBV9 to TRBJ1-1; TRBD1 matches 7 bases. After removal of 0 bases from V and 3 bases from J, the junction contained 8 bases not matched to a gene. Germline loops: CDR1 SGDLS, CDR2 YYNGEE. CDR3 length equals 16 residues. CDR3 residues: CASSVGPQGTDTEAFF. In nucleotides, the CDR3 is TGTGCCAGCAGCGTAGGGCCACAGGGGACGGACACTGAAGCTTTCTTT. Variable domain in full (rest from reference TRBV9 and TRBJ1-1): DSGVTQTPKHLITATGQRVTLRCSPRSGDLSVYWYQQSLDQGLQFLIQYYNGEERAKGNILERFSAQQFPDLHSELNLSSLELGDSALYFCASSVGPQGTDTEAFFGQGTRLTVV.

This clonotype was seen at least ten times. The CDR3 coding sequence is TGCAGTGCTAGTCTAGCGGGAGTTAATGAGCAGTTCTTC. This gives the protein CSASLAGVNEQFF. The J gene is TRBJ2-1, the V gene TRBV20-1; 10 bases map to TRBD2. CDR1 and CDR2 (germline): DFQATT, SNEGSKA (reference sequence). J was trimmed by 7 bases and V by 3 bases; bases with no gene match: 3. The CDR3 covers 13 residues.

The table lists this clonotype with a count of one. This chain uses TRBV19 with TRBJ1-5; no clear D gene. The V gene's germline CDR1 is LNHDA and CDR2 SQIVND (reference sequence). V was pared by 3 bases and J by 3 bases, with 3 bases between. The CDR3 spans 12 residues. The CDR3 DNA is TGTGCCAGTAGTATTAACAATCAGCCCCAGCATTTT. Its protein product is CASSINNQPQHF.

There are many counts of this clonotype. V and J are TRBV11-3 and TRBJ2-5, with D possibly matching TRBD2 (5 bases). V was clipped by 2 bases and J by 5 bases, with 18 bases between them. The CDR3 length is 16 residues. CDR1 SGHNT and CDR2 YENEEA come from the germline V gene. The CDR3 DNA follows: TGTGCCAGCAGCTTAATCGGCGACTCTACGGGGGAGACCCAGTACTTC. This sequence encodes CASSLIGDSTGETQYF.

This clonotype has only a few counts. This could be a read error, since a much larger clone is one nucleotide away. This sequence joins TRBV5-1 and TRBJ2-5, with D perhaps being TRBD1 or TRBD2 (5 bases each). Germline loops: CDR1 SGHRS, CDR2 YFSETQ. The CDR3 is 12 residues long. CDR3 nucleotide sequence: TGCGCCAGCAGTGGGGGTCAAGAGACCCACTACTTC. As protein: CASSGGQETHYF.

The sample holds many counts of this clonotype. V is TRBV3-1 and J is TRBJ1-4; 8 nucleotides match TRBD1. CDR1 LGHDT and CDR2 YNNKEL come from the germline V gene (reference sequence). The CDR3 spans 14 residues. V lost 2 bases and J lost 5; bases outside the gene matches: 1. Here the CDR3 reads CASSQQGANEKLFF. CDR3 DNA: TGTGCCAGCAGCCAACAGGGGGCGAATGAAAAACTGTTTTTT.